A single sample is the source of the 31 T cell receptor beta chains below, sequenced in a study of blood T cell repertoires in COVID-19. Produced via immunoSEQ multiplex PCR; TCRdb's table is partial and in-frame only. The repertoire holds over 60,000 clones, 65% to 90% seen once, with under 13% in the top ten. Material for sequencing was peripheral blood. The receptors were sampled from a man between 65 and 85 years old with active or convalescent COVID-19.

This chain links TRBV5-1 with TRBJ2-5, with no clear D. The CDR3 is 13 residues long. The V end lost 4 bases, the J end lost 4 bases, and 11 bases lay between the germline ends. Looked up from germline, CDR1 is SGHRS and CDR2 is YFSETQ. The CDR3 DNA follows: TGCGCCAGCAGCCCCGACAATTCAGAGACCCAGTACTTC. Amino acids: CASSPDNSETQYF.

The chain has TRBV13 and TRBJ2-5; the match to TRBD1 covers 10 bases. CDR1 PRHDT and CDR2 FYEKMQ come from the germline V gene (reference sequence). J was trimmed by 4 bases and V by 5 bases; bases with no gene match: 7. The CDR3 length is 15 residues. CDR3: CASSPQGQGSETQYF. The CDR3 DNA is TGTGCCAGCAGCCCCCAGGGACAGGGGTCAGAGACCCAGTACTTC.

The CDR3 loop reads CATRAPVVSGNTIYF. CDR3 bases: TGTGCCACCCGAGCCCCCGTAGTATCTGGAAACACCATATATTTT. V usage is TRBV19 and J usage is TRBJ1-3; D gene uncertain. CDR3 length: 15 amino acids. Germline-derived CDR1 and CDR2 are LNHDA and SQIVND (reference sequence). V was shortened by 10 bases and J by 1 base, with 17 bases between the two germline ends.

This chain links TRBV7-3 with TRBJ2-1, with TRBD2 identical over 7 bases. The CDR3 spans 12 residues. Germline lookup yields CDR1 SGHTA and CDR2 FQGTGA. The V segment lost 1 base and the J segment 10 bases; nucleotides outside the gene matches: 1. In DNA form, the CDR3 reads TGTGCCAGCAGCTTAAGGGAGGGAGAGCAGTTCTTC. Translating gives CASSLREGEQFF. The complete variable domain, with remaining parts taken from reference TRBV7-3 and TRBJ2-1, reads GAGVSQTPSNKVTEKGKYVELRCDPISGHTALYWYRQSLGQGPEFLIYFQGTGAADDSGLPNDRFFAVRPEGSVSTLKIQRTERGDSAVYLCASSLREGEQFFGPGTRLTVL.

This rearrangement joins TRBV11-1 to TRBJ2-2; 7 bases match TRBD1. Unmatched junction bases numbered 7, after V lost 8 bases and J lost 1 base. Germline loops: CDR1 SGHAT, CDR2 FQDESV (reference sequence). This CDR3 spans 15 amino acids. The CDR3 coding sequence is TGTGCCAGCCGAGGTCCAGGGGGGAACACCGGGGAGCTGTTTTTT. Amino acid sequence: CASRGPGGNTGELFF. Full variable domain (outside the CDR3, taken from reference TRBV11-1 and TRBJ2-2): EAEVAQSPRYKITEKSQAVAFWCDPISGHATLYWYRQILGQGPELLVQFQDESVVDDSQLPKDRFSAERLKGVDSTLKIQPAELGDSAMYLCASRGPGGNTGELFFGEGSRLTVL.

This clone has just a few counts. The chain employs TRBV3-1 (or the pseudogene TRBV3-2) and TRBJ2-5; D perhaps matches TRBD2 (7 bases). The length of the CDR3 is 13 residues. Per the germline V gene, CDR1 is LGHDT and CDR2 is YNNKEL (reference sequence). Trimming took 4 bases from V and 5 from J, leaving 11 bases between them. The CDR3 protein is CASSLGGRETQYF. In DNA form, the CDR3 reads TGTGCCAGCAGCCTCGGGGGGCGGGAGACCCAGTACTTC.

This chain joins TRBV27 and TRBJ2-2; D remains unclear. Germline-derived CDR1 and CDR2 are MNHEY and SMNVEV (reference sequence). Trimming took 7 bases from V and 4 from J, leaving 22 bases between them. The CDR3 has 17 residues. For the CDR3, the DNA is TGTGCCAGCACTCTTTCTGGCGGATTATACCTCACCGGGGAGCTGTTTTTT. It translates to CASTLSGGLYLTGELFF.

CDR3 loop: CASSALAGGPYNEQFF. The CDR3 coding sequence is TGTGCCAGCAGCGCCCTAGCGGGAGGGCCGTATAATGAGCAGTTCTTC. The chain uses TRBV11-2 and TRBJ2-1, with 12 bases fitting TRBD2. The germline V gene has CDR1 SGHAT and CDR2 FQNNGV. This CDR3 spans 16 amino acids. Trimming cost V 5 bases and J 7 bases; bases outside gene matches: 9.

This chain joins TRBV5-5 and TRBJ1-1; 7 bases are shared with TRBD1. Germline V gives CDR1 SGHKS, CDR2 YYEKEE (reference sequence). V trimming: 5 bases; J trimming: 8 bases; junction bases outside the gene matches: 18. CDR3 length: 16 residues. CDR3 DNA: TGTGCCAGCAGTGTTAACCGACAGGGACGTACTATCGAAGCTTTCTTT. Translating gives CASSVNRQGRTIEAFF.

The gene calls are TRBV6-5 and TRBJ2-7; TRBD1 matches at 12 bases. CDR1 and CDR2 from the germline V gene are MNHEY and SVGAGI. There are 15 residues in the CDR3. V shed 2 bases and J 4 bases; nucleotides not matched to a gene: 3. The CDR3 sequence is CASSYRGQGAYEQYF. CDR3 DNA: TGTGCCAGCAGTTACCGGGGACAGGGGGCATACGAGCAGTACTTC.

CDR3: CASSADRGSPQYF. The CDR3 bases are TGTGCCAGCAGCGCAGACAGGGGGAGCCCACAGTACTTC. The rearrangement uses TRBV27 and TRBJ2-7, with 9 bases identical to TRBD1. The CDR3 runs 13 residues. Trimming took 6 bases from V and 10 from J; bases not matched to a gene: 10. Germline V lookup: CDR1 MNHEY, CDR2 SMNVEV (reference sequence).

This clone showed up just once. The CDR3 DNA reads TGTGCCAGCAGCTTGTATGTTAGCGGGACCCTATACGAGCAGTACTTC. Its protein is CASSLYVSGTLYEQYF. The chain employs TRBV5-4 and TRBJ2-7, with 8 bases that match TRBD2. V trimming: 1 base; J trimming: 4 bases; junction bases outside the gene matches: 10. The germline gives CDR1 SGHNT, CDR2 YYREEE (reference sequence). The CDR3 covers 16 residues.

V and J are TRBV28 and TRBJ1-4; TRBD1 is a possible D gene (6 bases). Germline-derived CDR1 and CDR2 are MDHEN and SYDVKM. CDR3 size: 18 residues. Deletions cut 6 bases from V and 2 bases from J, with 22 bases between. Written as DNA, the CDR3 is TGTGCCAGCAGCCTTAGGGGGAGTTCCGGACTTACTAATGAAAAACTGTTTTTT. It is translated as CASSLRGSSGLTNEKLFF. The full variable domain, its missing parts supplied by reference TRBV28 and TRBJ1-4, is DVKVTQSSRYLVKRTGEKVFLECVQDMDHENMFWYRQDPGLGLRLIYFSYDVKMKEKGDIPEGYSVSREKKERFSLILESASTNQTSMYLCASSLRGSSGLTNEKLFFGSGTQLSVL.

The chain has TRBV6-5 and TRBJ1-5; 7 nucleotides line up with TRBD1. CDR3 size: 15 residues. Germline V gene lookup returns CDR1 MNHEY and CDR2 SVGAGI. V was pared by 6 bases and J by 1 base, with 6 bases of the junction left unmatched. The CDR3 sequence is CASRVTGLSNQPQHF. The DNA of the CDR3 is TGTGCCAGCAGAGTGACAGGGCTAAGCAATCAGCCCCAGCATTTT.

This chain links TRBV7-3 with TRBJ1-1; D call uncertain. The V end was cut by 0 bases, the J end by 6 bases, with 5 bases between. CDR3 length: 12 residues. Germline V lookup: CDR1 SGHTA, CDR2 FQGTGA. The DNA of the CDR3 is TGTGCCAGCAGCTTAACAGAGTCTGAAGCTTTCTTT. Encoded protein: CASSLTESEAFF.

The chain uses TRBV6-6 and TRBJ1-1, with a possible D match to TRBD1 (5 bases). Germline V gives CDR1 MNHNY, CDR2 SVGAGI (reference sequence). Deletions cut 9 bases from V and 1 base from J, with 6 bases between. The CDR3 runs to 11 residues. The CDR3 DNA follows: TGTGCCAGTCAGGGGAACACTGAAGCTTTCTTT. Its translation is CASQGNTEAFF.

Only one count was recorded for this clone. V is TRBV19 and J is TRBJ1-2, with TRBD1 as a possible D gene (6 bases). Germline lookup yields CDR1 LNHDA and CDR2 SQIVND (reference sequence). The CDR3 extends over 13 amino acids. V was pared by 9 bases and J by 3 bases, with 14 bases between. The CDR3 region has the DNA TGTGCCAGCAGGGAGGGGGGGGACTATGGCTACACCTTC. Its translation is CASREGGDYGYTF.

The chain joins TRBV19 to TRBJ2-7; TRBD2 matches 9 bases. Germline V gives CDR1 LNHDA, CDR2 SQIVND (reference sequence). V lost 7 bases to trimming and J lost 5 bases; unmatched junction nucleotides: 12. This CDR3 contains 15 residues. Here the CDR3 DNA reads TGTGCCAGTACCGTCTCCGGGACTAGCCCCCACGAGCAGTACTTC. Residues: CASTVSGTSPHEQYF.

This chain links TRBV5-1 with TRBJ1-6; perhaps TRBD1 as D (5 bases). Trimming stripped 0 bases from V and 6 bases from J, with 19 bases between. The CDR3 length is 18 residues. CDR1 and CDR2 from the germline V gene are SGHRS and YFSETQ. Here the CDR3 DNA reads TGCGCCAGCAGCTTGGAGGGGTATGGCGGGACTCGTAATTCACCCCTCCACTTT. Its translation is CASSLEGYGGTRNSPLHF.

The gene calls are TRBV20-1 and TRBJ1-1; D is unclear. The CDR3 totals 15 residues. V was cut by 3 bases and J by 0 bases, with 14 bases left in between. Germline loops: CDR1 DFQATT, CDR2 SNEGSKA (reference sequence). This chain's CDR3 is CSASLYPRVNTEAFF. The CDR3, as DNA: TGCAGTGCTAGTTTGTATCCCCGTGTGAACACTGAAGCTTTCTTT.

The V and J genes are TRBV7-8 and TRBJ2-1; 9 bases match TRBD1. Germline V gene lookup returns CDR1 SGHVS and CDR2 FQNEAQ. Trimming removed 6 bases from V and 7 bases from J; junction bases left unmatched: 16. This CDR3 is 17 amino acids long. The CDR3 reads CASSRIPGDRENNEQFF. The DNA for the CDR3 is TGTGCCAGCAGTCGTATACCGGGGGACAGGGAAAATAATGAGCAGTTCTTC. Drawing the rest from reference TRBV7-8 and TRBJ2-1, the complete variable domain is GAGVSQSPRYKVAKRGQDVALRCDPISGHVSLFWYQQALGQGPEFLTYFQNEAQLDKSGLPSDRFFAERPEGSVSTLKIQRTQQEDSAVYLCASSRIPGDRENNEQFFGPGTRLTVL.

This clone showed up just a few times. The chain couples TRBV5-4 to TRBJ1-1; a weak D match, TRBD1 (6 bases). Trimming shortened V by 2 bases and J by 5 bases, and 19 bases separated the two germline ends. CDR3 length: 16 amino acids. CDR1 is SGHNT, CDR2 YYREEE, per germline (reference sequence). CDR3 bases: TGTGCCAGCAGCTTACAGGGAGAAATGGTGAGTACTGAAGCTTTCTTT. Translating it yields CASSLQGEMVSTEAFF.

V gene TRBV10-3 combines with J gene TRBJ1-3; D gene ambiguous. This CDR3 has 15 amino acids. The V and J ends lost 0 bases and 2 bases respectively, with 8 bases between them. The germline V gene has CDR1 ENHRY and CDR2 SYGVKD. Here the CDR3 DNA reads TGTGCCATCAGTGAGTCGGAGAACGCTGGAAACACCATATATTTT. Protein sequence: CAISESENAGNTIYF.

The chain has TRBV18 and TRBJ1-5; D might be TRBD1 (5 bases). Looked up from germline, CDR1 is KGHSH and CDR2 is LQKENI. This CDR3 contains 15 residues. V was pared by 6 bases and J by 7 bases, with 19 bases between. CDR3 nucleotides: TGTGCCAGCTCTCCCGAGGCCCAGGGATCCCAGCCCCAGCATTTT. This codes for CASSPEAQGSQPQHF.

This clone was recorded only once. The V call is TRBV5-1, the J call TRBJ1-4; D is uncertain. This CDR3 is built from 16 residues. From germline, CDR1 is SGHRS and CDR2 YFSETQ. With 1 base removed from V and 1 base from J, the gap between germline ends came to 11 bases. In DNA form, the CDR3 reads TGCGCCAGCAGCTTGTCGGGTGCTAGAACTAATGAAAAACTGTTTTTT. This sequence encodes CASSLSGARTNEKLFF.

The chain carries TRBV19 and TRBJ1-2; D call uncertain. Germline V lookup: CDR1 LNHDA, CDR2 SQIVND (reference sequence). This CDR3 comprises 11 residues. V was cut by 8 bases and J by 8 bases, with 12 bases left in between. CDR3 protein: CASRLNRGYTF. CDR3 coding DNA: TGTGCCAGTCGGTTAAATCGGGGCTACACCTTC.

In nucleotides, the CDR3 is TGTGCCAGCAATAGCGGGAGTGCTGGGGCCCGGAAGTTCTTC. Its translation is CASNSGSAGARKFF. V and J are TRBV6-5 and TRBJ2-1; TRBD2 aligns across 9 bases. This CDR3 has 14 amino acids. Germline-derived CDR1 and CDR2 are MNHEY and SVGAGI. Unmatched junction bases numbered 15, after V lost 7 bases and J lost 14 bases.

The J gene is TRBJ1-5, the V gene TRBV28, with 8 bases identical to TRBD1. CDR1 MDHEN and CDR2 SYDVKM come from the germline V gene. This CDR3 region has 17 residues. V dropped 6 bases and J dropped 0; count of bases not matched to a gene: 10. The CDR3 reads CASSPAGQATSNQPQHF. The CDR3 nucleotides are TGTGCCAGCAGCCCAGCGGGACAGGCAACTAGCAATCAGCCCCAGCATTTT.

DNA of the CDR3: TGTGCCAGCAGTCCGGAGTGGGCCACAGGGGGTCCCTCCTACGAGCAGTACTTC. It specifies CASSPEWATGGPSYEQYF. This rearrangement joins TRBV28 to TRBJ2-7, with 8 bases matching TRBD1. CDR1 and CDR2 from the germline V gene are MDHEN and SYDVKM. The V and J ends lost 5 bases and 0 bases, in that order; junction bases with no gene match: 15. There are 18 residues in the CDR3. Drawing the rest from reference TRBV28 and TRBJ2-7, the complete variable domain is DVKVTQSSRYLVKRTGEKVFLECVQDMDHENMFWYRQDPGLGLRLIYFSYDVKMKEKGDIPEGYSVSREKKERFSLILESASTNQTSMYLCASSPEWATGGPSYEQYFGPGTRLTVT.

The chain employs TRBV23-1 and TRBJ2-4, with D tentatively TRBD2 (5 bases). TRBV23-1 is filed as an ORF, its function uncertain. V lost 4 bases and J 8 bases, leaving 15 bases between the germline ends. CDR3 length: 14 residues. This CDR3 reads CASSLVSRRDIQYF. The CDR3, as DNA: TGCGCCAGCAGTCTGGTTTCCAGGCGGGACATTCAGTACTTC.

CDR3 sequence reads: CASSSGGWKTQYF. DNA of the CDR3: TGTGCCAGCAGTTCAGGGGGCTGGAAGACCCAGTACTTC. The V and J genes are TRBV27 and TRBJ2-5, with TRBD1 identical over 8 bases. Trimming at V came to 4 bases and at J to 6 bases, leaving 4 bases not matched to a gene. The length of the CDR3 is 13 residues. CDR1 is MNHEY and CDR2 is SMNVEV in the germline V gene (reference sequence).